This T cell receptor (beta chain) was sequenced in a study of blood T cell repertoires in COVID-19. Study summary: The study drew acute and convalescent COVID-19 samples from the United States, Italy and Spain.

TCRdb's copy holds only in-frame clones and misses some; the assay was immunoSEQ multiplex PCR. This table has roughly 340,000 clones, 80% to 90% appearing once. Unmatched junction bases numbered 8, after V lost 2 bases and J lost 8 bases. The CDR3 is 15 residues long. Per germline, CDR1 MGHRA and CDR2 YSYEKL. J is TRBJ2-7 and V is TRBV4-1; 11 bases match TRBD1. This TCR was recovered from a man aged 35 to 55 in a cohort exposed to, infected with or recovered from COVID-19 (not recorded which). The source material was PBMCs or T cells enriched from blood (not recorded which). DNA of the CDR3: TGCGCCAGCAGCCAAACCGGGACAGGGGGGCACAAGCAGTACTTC. Protein: CASSQTGTGGHKQYF.